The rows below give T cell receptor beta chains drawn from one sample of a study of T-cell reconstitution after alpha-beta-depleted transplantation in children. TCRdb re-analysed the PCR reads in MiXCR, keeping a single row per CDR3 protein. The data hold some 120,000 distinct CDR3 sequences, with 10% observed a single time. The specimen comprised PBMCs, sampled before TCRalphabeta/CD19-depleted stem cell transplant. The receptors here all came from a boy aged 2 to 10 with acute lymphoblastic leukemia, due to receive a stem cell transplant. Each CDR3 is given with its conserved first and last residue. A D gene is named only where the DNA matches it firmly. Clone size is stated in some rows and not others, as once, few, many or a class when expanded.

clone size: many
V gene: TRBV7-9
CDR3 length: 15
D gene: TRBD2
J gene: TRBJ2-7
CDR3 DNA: TGTGCCAGCAGCCTACAGGGACGGGAGGGCCTCGAGCAGTACTTC
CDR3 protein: CASSLQGREGLEQYF

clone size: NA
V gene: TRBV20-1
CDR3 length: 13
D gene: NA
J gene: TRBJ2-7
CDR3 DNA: TGCAGTGCTAGAGAACAGCCTAGCGTCGAGCAGTACTTC
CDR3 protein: CSAREQPSVEQYF

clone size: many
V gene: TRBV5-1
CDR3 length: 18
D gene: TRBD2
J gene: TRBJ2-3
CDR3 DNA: TGCGCCAGCAGCTTGGAGGGAAGGGCTAGCGGGATCACAGATACGCAGTATTTT
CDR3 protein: CASSLEGRASGITDTQYF

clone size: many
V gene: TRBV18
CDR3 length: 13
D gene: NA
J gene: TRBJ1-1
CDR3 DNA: TGTGCCAGCTCACCGACAGTGAACACTGAAGCTTTCTTT
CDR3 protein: CASSPTVNTEAFF

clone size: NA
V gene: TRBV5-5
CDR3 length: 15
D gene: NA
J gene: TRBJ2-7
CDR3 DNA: TGTGCCAGCAGCTTGGGGCAGAACCGCGCCTACGAGCAGTACTTC
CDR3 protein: CASSLGQNRAYEQYF

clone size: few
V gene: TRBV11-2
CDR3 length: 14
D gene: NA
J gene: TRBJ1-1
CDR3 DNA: TGTGCCAGCAGCTCTAGAGTCTCGAACACTGAAGCTTTCTTT
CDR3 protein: CASSSRVSNTEAFF

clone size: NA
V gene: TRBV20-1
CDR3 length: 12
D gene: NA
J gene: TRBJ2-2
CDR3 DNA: TGCAGTGCCCTGATCCCCTCCGGGGAGCTGTTTTTT
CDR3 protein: CSALIPSGELFF

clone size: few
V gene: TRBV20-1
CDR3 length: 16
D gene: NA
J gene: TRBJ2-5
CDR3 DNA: TGCAGTGCTAGAGATTTCCGAAGTGGGGCGGGAGAGACCCAGTACTTC
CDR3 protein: CSARDFRSGAGETQYF

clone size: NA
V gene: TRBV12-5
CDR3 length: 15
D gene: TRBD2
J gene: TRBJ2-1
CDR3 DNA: TGTGCTAGTGGTCATACTAGCGGTTTACGGAATGAGCAGTTCTTC
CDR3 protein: CASGHTSGLRNEQFF

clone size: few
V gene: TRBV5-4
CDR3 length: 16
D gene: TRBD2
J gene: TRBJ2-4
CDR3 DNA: TGTGCCAGCAGCTACCGACTAGCGGGAGATATTAACATTCAGTACTTC
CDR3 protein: CASSYRLAGDINIQYF

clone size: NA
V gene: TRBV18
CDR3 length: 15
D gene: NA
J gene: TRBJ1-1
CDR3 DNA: TGTGCCAGCTCACCGAGAGGGGCTCCAGACACTGAAGCTTTCTTT
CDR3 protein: CASSPRGAPDTEAFF

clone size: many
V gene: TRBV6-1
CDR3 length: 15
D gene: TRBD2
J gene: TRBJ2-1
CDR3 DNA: TGTGCCAGCAGCAAAGGCCTAGCGGGAGGCAATGAGCAGTTCTTC
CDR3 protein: CASSKGLAGGNEQFF

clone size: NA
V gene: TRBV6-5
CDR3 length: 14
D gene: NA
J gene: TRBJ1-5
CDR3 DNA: TGTGCCAGCAGTTACTCGGGGGTGGGTCAGCCCCAGCATTTT
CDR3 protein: CASSYSGVGQPQHF

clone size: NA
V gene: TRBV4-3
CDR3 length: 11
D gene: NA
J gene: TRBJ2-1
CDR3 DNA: TGCGCCAGCAGCCGCCTTGATGAGCAGTTCTTC
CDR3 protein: CASSRLDEQFF

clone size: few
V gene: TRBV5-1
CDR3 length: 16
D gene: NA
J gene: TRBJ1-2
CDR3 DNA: TGCGCCAGCAGCCCGGCGGACAACAGGATAAACTATGGCTACACCTTC
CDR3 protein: CASSPADNRINYGYTF

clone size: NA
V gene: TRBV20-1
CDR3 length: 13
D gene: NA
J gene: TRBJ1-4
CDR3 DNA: TGCAGTGCTCGAAGGCGGGCTAATGAAAAACTGTTTTTT
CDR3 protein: CSARRRANEKLFF

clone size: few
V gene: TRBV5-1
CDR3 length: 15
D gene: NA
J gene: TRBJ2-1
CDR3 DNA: TGCGCCAGCAGCTTGGATCCAGGGAGAGTGAATGAGCAGTTCTTC
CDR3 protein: CASSLDPGRVNEQFF